This entry lists 27 T cell receptor beta chains sequenced from one sample in a study of shared clonotypes between healthy human individuals (dated by TCRdb to about 2020). The library was obtained by the immunoSEQ multiplex PCR assay. TCRdb obtained this table from immuneACCESS and retained in-frame rearrangements with V and J assigned. These tables miss some clones; where compared with another copy, unresolved V genes account for less than half of the shortfall, and the remainder is unexplained. The sample records roughly 2.2 million clones, approximately 95% of which are singletons. About 0.39% of the sample is held by the ten biggest clonotypes. Sequenced sample: naive CD4+ T cells from PBMCs. The cell subset or site label, as the study defines it: CD45RA+ positively selected. The receptors were sampled from a man in his late teens or twenties in good health. Some clones in this sample may be carry-over from other donors' samples.

V and J are TRBV10-3 and TRBJ2-6; 11 bases are shared with TRBD1. Germline lookup yields CDR1 ENHRY and CDR2 SYGVKD. This CDR3 contains 18 residues. V was clipped by 2 bases and J by 2 bases; unmatched bases: 5. CDR3: CAISEPGDRGAGANVLTF. The CDR3 DNA sequence: TGTGCCATCAGTGAGCCCGGGGACAGGGGGGCTGGGGCCAACGTCCTGACTTTC.

Points on this clone: No DNA is shown, since the ends of the CDR3 on it are uncertain; the CDR3 is the one TCRdb lists. CDR3 sequence: CASSSSTSGTYEQYF. The chain recombines TRBV6-5 with TRBJ2-7; the table's D gene call, TRBD2, was not cross checked with the DNA. Inclusive of both ends, the CDR3 amounts to 15 amino acids. The germline V gene has CDR1 MNHEY and CDR2 SVGAGI.

V usage is TRBV7-6 and J usage is TRBJ2-2; D perhaps matches TRBD2 (6 bases). Germline CDR1 and CDR2: SGHVS and FNYEAQ. Trimming cost V 0 bases and J 1 base, with 9 bases left between them. This CDR3 has 16 residues. In nucleotides, the CDR3 is TGTGCCAGCAGCTTAGCTTTAGCGGTGAACACCGGGGAGCTGTTTTTT. It codes for CASSLALAVNTGELFF.

The chain has TRBV6-5 and TRBJ2-1, with TRBD2 matching 7 bases. J lost 8 bases, V lost 6 bases, and 13 bases had no gene match. Per germline, CDR1 MNHEY and CDR2 SVGAGI. The CDR3 runs 15 residues. The CDR3 nucleotides are TGTGCCAGCAGGGAACCCGGAGGACTAGGGGATGAGCAGTTCTTC. Its translation is CASREPGGLGDEQFF.

The chain has TRBV28 and TRBJ1-2, with D perhaps TRBD1 (5 bases). Trimming stripped 4 bases from V and 2 bases from J, with 11 bases between. This CDR3 contains 14 residues. The germline CDR1 and CDR2 sequences are MDHEN and SYDVKM. CDR3: CASSSGRTNYGYTF. CDR3 nucleotide sequence: TGTGCCAGCAGTTCGGGACGGACAAACTATGGCTACACCTTC.

The chain joins TRBV18 to TRBJ2-7; possible D gene TRBD1, 6 bases. The CDR3 covers 16 residues. Per germline, CDR1 KGHSH and CDR2 LQKENI. The V end was cut by 6 bases, the J end by 2 bases, with 20 bases between. In nucleotides, the CDR3 is TGTGCCAGCTCCATAAGATTACAGGGACCTACCTACGAGCAGTACTTC. Amino acids: CASSIRLQGPTYEQYF.

On this clone: This CDR3 is also generated by other DNA sequences in the sample. This chain uses TRBV9 with TRBJ2-7; 8 bases are a match to TRBD2. This CDR3 has 15 amino acids. Per germline, CDR1 SGDLS and CDR2 YYNGEE. Trimming cost V 0 bases and J 0 bases; bases outside gene matches: 2. As DNA, the CDR3 is TGTGCCAGCAGCGTAGGCGGGAGGAGCTCCTACGAGCAGTACTTC. It is translated as CASSVGGRSSYEQYF.

The chain is built from TRBV4-3 and TRBJ2-3, with TRBD1 matching over 9 bases. Germline-derived CDR1 and CDR2 are LGHNA and YSLEER. V dropped 0 bases and J dropped 9; count of bases not matched to a gene: 10. This CDR3 has 16 amino acids. The CDR3 loop reads CASSQEGTGPPWTQYF. The CDR3, as DNA: TGCGCCAGCAGCCAAGAAGGGACAGGGCCCCCGTGGACGCAGTATTTT.

In DNA, the CDR3 is TGTGCCAGCCCCGGGACAGGGGTTTACAATGAGCAGTTCTTC. Protein sequence: CASPGTGVYNEQFF. The chain recombines TRBV6-4 with TRBJ2-1; 10 positions match TRBD1. This CDR3 spans 14 amino acids. Germline CDR1 MRHNA, CDR2 SNTAGT. Losses at the gene ends were 8 bases for V and 4 bases for J; bases not matched to a gene: 5.

The chain employs TRBV27 and TRBJ2-1; perhaps TRBD1 as D (6 bases). The CDR3 has 13 residues. V was trimmed by 6 bases and J by 9 bases, leaving 15 bases between them. The germline V gene encodes CDR1 MNHEY and CDR2 SMNVEV (reference sequence). CDR3 DNA sequence: TGTGCCAGCAGCAGCCGGGACATCGGTGAGCAGTTCTTC. Protein sequence: CASSSRDIGEQFF.

The chain links TRBV15 to TRBJ2-1; 7 nucleotides agree with TRBD2. The CDR3 consists of 14 residues. V lost 9 bases, J lost 4 bases, and 9 bases stayed unmatched. The germline CDR1 and CDR2 sequences are LNHNV and YYDKDF (reference sequence). This CDR3 reads CATQLAPIYNEQFF. CDR3 nucleotide sequence: TGTGCCACTCAACTAGCGCCAATATACAATGAGCAGTTCTTC.

The chain uses TRBV5-4 and TRBJ2-3; tentatively, D is TRBD2 (6 bases). Trimming pared 5 bases from V and 1 base from J, leaving 14 bases between. The length of the CDR3 is 15 residues. Germline loops: CDR1 SGHNT, CDR2 YYREEE (reference sequence). The CDR3 reads CASRDPGRGTDTQYF. The CDR3 DNA reads TGTGCCAGCAGGGACCCCGGGAGAGGCACAGATACGCAGTATTTT. Full variable domain (missing parts from reference TRBV5-4 and TRBJ2-3): ETGVTQSPTHLIKTRGQQVTLRCSSQSGHNTVSWYQQALGQGPQFIFQYYREEENGRGNFPPRFSGLQFPNYSSELNVNALELDDSALYLCASRDPGRGTDTQYFGPGTRLTVL.

This sequence joins TRBV19 and TRBJ2-7; 7 bases line up with TRBD1. The J segment lost 2 bases and the V segment lost 5 bases, leaving 9 bases of the junction unmatched. CDR1 LNHDA and CDR2 SQIVND come from the germline V gene (reference sequence). The CDR3 is made up of 15 amino acids. Here the CDR3 reads CASSLRQGAPYEQYF. The CDR3, as DNA: TGTGCCAGTAGTCTCCGACAGGGTGCCCCCTACGAGCAGTACTTC.

DNA of the CDR3: TGCGCCAGCAGCCAAGATAGGGGGGGGGAGCTGTTTTTT. It yields the protein CASSQDRGGELFF. The gene calls are TRBV4-1 and TRBJ2-2; D may be TRBD1 (6 bases). CDR1 is MGHRA and CDR2 is YSYEKL in the germline V gene. Trimming stripped 0 bases from V and 8 bases from J, with 7 bases between. This CDR3 has 13 amino acids.

The chain carries TRBV20-1 and TRBJ2-7; no definite D call. Trimming pared 6 bases from V and 5 bases from J, leaving 11 bases between. The CDR3 has 11 amino acids. Germline CDR1 and CDR2: DFQATT and SNEGSKA (reference sequence). CDR3: CSAYYGHEQYF. In DNA form, the CDR3 reads TGCAGTGCGTACTATGGTCACGAGCAGTACTTC.

This clone appeared once. This chain uses TRBV11-2 with TRBJ2-1; D assignment may be TRBD1 or TRBD2 (5 bases each). The CDR3 spans 13 residues. Trimming pared 5 bases from V and 8 bases from J, leaving 13 bases between. CDR1 is SGHAT, CDR2 FQNNGV, per germline. The CDR3 sequence: CASSPGARDEQFF. The DNA of the CDR3 is TGTGCCAGCAGCCCCGGGGCCCGGGATGAGCAGTTCTTC.

The V and J genes are TRBV6-5 and TRBJ2-7, with D possibly called TRBD1 or TRBD2 (5 bases each). The germline gives CDR1 MNHEY, CDR2 SVGAGI. V shed 5 bases and J shed 3 bases, with 14 bases lying between them. The CDR3 runs to 14 residues. The CDR3 DNA reads as TGTGCCAGCAGTAACGGGGCAGGATTCTACGAGCAGTACTTC. It translates to CASSNGAGFYEQYF.

This rearrangement joins TRBV7-9 to TRBJ2-6; 11 bases agree with TRBD1. After removal of 5 bases from V and 0 bases from J, the junction contained 9 bases not matched to a gene. The germline gives CDR1 SEHNR, CDR2 FQNEAQ (reference sequence). The CDR3 has 19 residues. Written as DNA, the CDR3 is TGTGCCAGCAGCGCCGAGGACAGGGGGCCGGCCTCTGGGGCCAACGTCCTGACTTTC. It codes for CASSAEDRGPASGANVLTF.

This clone has just a few counts. The sample holds other DNA sequences that translate to the same CDR3. J is TRBJ1-1 and V is TRBV7-8; D remains unclear. The CDR3 sequence is 11 residues long. In germline, CDR1 is SGHVS, CDR2 FQNEAQ. With 2 bases removed from V and 2 bases from J, the gap between germline ends came to 0 bases. The CDR3 loop reads CASSLNTEAFF. The CDR3 DNA is TGTGCCAGCAGCTTAAACACTGAAGCTTTCTTT. The variable domain in full, with the rest retrieved from reference TRBV7-8 and TRBJ1-1, is GAGVSQSPRYKVAKRGQDVALRCDPISGHVSLFWYQQALGQGPEFLTYFQNEAQLDKSGLPSDRFFAERPEGSVSTLKIQRTQQEDSAVYLCASSLNTEAFFGQGTRLTVV.

This sequence joins TRBV14 and TRBJ2-7; TRBD2 agrees at 7 bases. Germline-derived CDR1 and CDR2 are SGHDN and FVKESK. V trimming: 1 base; J trimming: 4 bases; junction bases outside the gene matches: 7. This CDR3 has 15 residues. CDR3: CASSQGGGSGYEQYF. The CDR3 nucleotides are TGTGCCAGCAGCCAAGGAGGCGGGAGCGGGTACGAGCAGTACTTC.

Concerning this clone: This CDR3 is also generated by other DNA sequences in the sample. The chain joins TRBV7-3 to TRBJ2-5; the D gene is possibly TRBD1 (5 bases). V dropped 2 bases and J dropped 5 bases, with 9 bases sitting between them. Germline V gene data show CDR1 as SGHTA and CDR2 as FQGTGA. This CDR3 is 13 amino acids long. CDR3 nucleotide sequence: TGTGCCAGCAGCTTACAGGGCCAGGAGACCCAGTACTTC. Its protein is CASSLQGQETQYF.

This chain links TRBV5-1 with TRBJ1-2; 10 nucleotides align to TRBD1. This CDR3 is built from 14 residues. The trim removed 3 bases at V and 7 bases at J, leaving 6 bases unmatched. Germline V gene sequence: CDR1 SGHRS, CDR2 YFSETQ. The CDR3 spells CASSSGQGDSGYTF. CDR3 nucleotides: TGCGCCAGCAGCTCAGGACAGGGGGACAGTGGCTACACCTTC.

CDR3 bases: TGTGCCAGCAGCGCGAACGACAGGCTTCCCACCGGGGAGCTGTTTTTT. This gives the protein CASSANDRLPTGELFF. This sequence joins TRBV9 and TRBJ2-2, with D perhaps TRBD1 (6 bases). With 3 bases removed from V and 4 bases from J, the gap between germline ends came to 16 bases. The CDR3 sequence is 16 residues long. CDR1 and CDR2 (germline): SGDLS, YYNGEE.

The V call is TRBV15, the J call TRBJ2-3; 8 bases agree with TRBD2. From germline, CDR1 is LNHNV and CDR2 YYDKDF (reference sequence). This CDR3 region has 18 residues. V lost 0 bases and J lost 3; bases outside the gene matches: 11. Here the CDR3 reads CATSRDPLPAGETDTQYF. CDR3 in DNA: TGTGCCACCAGCAGAGATCCCCTCCCAGCGGGGGAAACAGATACGCAGTATTTT.

This sequence joins TRBV30 and TRBJ1-2; tentatively, D is TRBD1 (5 bases). CDR1 and CDR2 (germline): GTSNPN, SVGIG (reference sequence). V was cut by 4 bases and J by 5 bases, with 20 bases left in between. CDR3 length: 15 amino acids. The CDR3 DNA reads TGTGCCTGGACCCCACCGGGGCTCCTCAGGTATGGCTACACCTTC. As protein: CAWTPPGLLRYGYTF.

This chain connects TRBV30 to TRBJ2-3; D remains ambiguous. The V and J ends lost 0 bases and 3 bases respectively, with 7 bases between them. This CDR3 spans 13 amino acids. In germline, CDR1 is GTSNPN, CDR2 SVGIG (reference sequence). CDR3 sequence: CAWSVDVTDTQYF. The CDR3 nucleotides read TGTGCCTGGAGTGTGGACGTGACAGATACGCAGTATTTT.

The chain has TRBV6-5 and TRBJ2-5, with 11 nucleotides matching TRBD2. The J call may be faulty, since TRBJ2-7 better matches the DNA end. Germline-derived CDR1 and CDR2 are MNHEY and SVGAGI. CDR3 length equals 14 residues. CDR3 protein: CASSRLAGTYEQYF. In DNA, the CDR3 is TGTGCCAGCAGCAGACTAGCGGGGACGTACGAGCAGTACTTC.